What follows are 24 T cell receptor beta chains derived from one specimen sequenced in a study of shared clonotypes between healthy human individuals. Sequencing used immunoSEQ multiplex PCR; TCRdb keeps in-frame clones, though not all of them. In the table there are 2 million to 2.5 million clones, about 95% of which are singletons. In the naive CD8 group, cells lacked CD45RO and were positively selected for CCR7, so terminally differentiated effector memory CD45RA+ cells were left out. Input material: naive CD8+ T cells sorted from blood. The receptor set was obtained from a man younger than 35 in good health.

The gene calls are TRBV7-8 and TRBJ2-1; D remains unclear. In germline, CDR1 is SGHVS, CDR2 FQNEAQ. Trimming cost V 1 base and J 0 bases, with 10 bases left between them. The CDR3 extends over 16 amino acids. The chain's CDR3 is CASSLDGRFSYNEQFF. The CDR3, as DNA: TGTGCCAGCAGCTTAGATGGTCGCTTCTCCTACAATGAGCAGTTCTTC.

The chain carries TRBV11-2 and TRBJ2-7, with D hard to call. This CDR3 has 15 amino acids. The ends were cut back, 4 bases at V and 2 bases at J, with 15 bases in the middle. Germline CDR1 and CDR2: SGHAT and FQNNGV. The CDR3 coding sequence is TGTGCCAGCAGCTCCACCAGCGACCCCACCTACGAGCAGTACTTC. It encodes CASSSTSDPTYEQYF. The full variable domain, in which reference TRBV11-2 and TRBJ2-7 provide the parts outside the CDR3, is EAGVAQSPRYKIIEKRQSVAFWCNPISGHATLYWYQQILGQGPKLLIQFQNNGVVDDSQLPKDRFSAERLKGVDSTLKIQPAKLEDSAVYLCASSSTSDPTYEQYFGPGTRLTVT.

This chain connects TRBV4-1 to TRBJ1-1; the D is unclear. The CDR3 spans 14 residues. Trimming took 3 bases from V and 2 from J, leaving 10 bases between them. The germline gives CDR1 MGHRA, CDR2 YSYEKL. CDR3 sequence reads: CASSQDPINTEAFF. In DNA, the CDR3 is TGCGCCAGCAGCCAGGACCCGATAAACACTGAAGCTTTCTTT.

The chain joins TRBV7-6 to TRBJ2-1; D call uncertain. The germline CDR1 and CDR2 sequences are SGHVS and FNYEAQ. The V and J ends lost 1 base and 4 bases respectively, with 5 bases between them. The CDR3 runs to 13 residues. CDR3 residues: CASSLETYNEQFF. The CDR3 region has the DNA TGTGCCAGCAGCTTAGAAACGTACAATGAGCAGTTCTTC.

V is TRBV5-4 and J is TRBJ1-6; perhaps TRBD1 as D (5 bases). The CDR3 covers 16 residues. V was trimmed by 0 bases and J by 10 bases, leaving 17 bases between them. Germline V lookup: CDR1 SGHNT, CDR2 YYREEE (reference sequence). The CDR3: CASSLGWGSDGSPLHF. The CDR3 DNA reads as TGTGCCAGCAGCTTGGGGTGGGGCTCGGATGGCTCACCCCTCCACTTT.

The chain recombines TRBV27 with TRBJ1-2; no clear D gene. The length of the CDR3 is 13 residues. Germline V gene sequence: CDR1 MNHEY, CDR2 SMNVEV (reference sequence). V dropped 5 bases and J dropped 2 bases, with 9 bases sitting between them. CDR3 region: CASSPLENYGYTF. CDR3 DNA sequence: TGTGCCAGCAGTCCCCTCGAGAACTATGGCTACACCTTC.

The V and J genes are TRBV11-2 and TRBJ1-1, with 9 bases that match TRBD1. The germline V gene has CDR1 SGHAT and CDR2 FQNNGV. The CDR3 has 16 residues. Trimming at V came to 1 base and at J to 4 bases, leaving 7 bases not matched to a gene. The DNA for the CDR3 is TGTGCCAGCAGCTTAGCAGGGACAGGGAGGGGCACTGAAGCTTTCTTT. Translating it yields CASSLAGTGRGTEAFF.

This CDR3 reads CASSQGVQATYEQYF. Here the CDR3 DNA reads TGTGCCAGCAGCCAAGGAGTGCAGGCGACCTACGAGCAGTACTTC. This rearrangement joins TRBV7-6 to TRBJ2-7, with no clear D. Germline assignment: CDR1 SGHVS and CDR2 FNYEAQ. The CDR3 sequence is 15 residues long. The V end was cut by 5 bases, the J end by 2 bases, with 16 bases between.

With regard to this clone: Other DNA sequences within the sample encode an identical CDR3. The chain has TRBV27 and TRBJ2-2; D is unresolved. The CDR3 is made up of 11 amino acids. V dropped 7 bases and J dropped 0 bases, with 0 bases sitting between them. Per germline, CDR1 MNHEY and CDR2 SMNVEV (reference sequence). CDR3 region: CASTNTGELFF. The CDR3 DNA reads TGTGCCAGCACGAACACCGGGGAGCTGTTTTTT.

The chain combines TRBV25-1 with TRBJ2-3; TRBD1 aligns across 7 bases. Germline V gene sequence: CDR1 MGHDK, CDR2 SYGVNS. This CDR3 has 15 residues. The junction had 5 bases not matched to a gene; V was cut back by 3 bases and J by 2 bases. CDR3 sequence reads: CASSEDRPDTDTQYF. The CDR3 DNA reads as TGTGCCAGCAGTGAGGACAGGCCTGACACAGATACGCAGTATTTT.

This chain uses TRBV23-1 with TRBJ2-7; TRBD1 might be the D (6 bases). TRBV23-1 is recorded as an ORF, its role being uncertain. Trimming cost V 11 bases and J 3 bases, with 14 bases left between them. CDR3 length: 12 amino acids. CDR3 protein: CALWTDLYEQYF. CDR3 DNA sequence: TGCGCCCTCTGGACAGACCTCTACGAGCAGTACTTC.

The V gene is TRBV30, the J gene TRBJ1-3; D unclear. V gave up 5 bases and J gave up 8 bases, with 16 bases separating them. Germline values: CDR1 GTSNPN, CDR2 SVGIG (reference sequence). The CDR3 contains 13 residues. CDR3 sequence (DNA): TGTGCCTGGGGGTTGGAATTTCGAGACACCATATATTTT. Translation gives CAWGLEFRDTIYF.

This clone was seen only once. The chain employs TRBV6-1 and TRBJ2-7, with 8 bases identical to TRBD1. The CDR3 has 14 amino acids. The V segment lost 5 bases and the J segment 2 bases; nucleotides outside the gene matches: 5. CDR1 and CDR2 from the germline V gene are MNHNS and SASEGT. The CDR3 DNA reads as TGTGCCAGCAGTCTGGGACAGGCCACCTACGAGCAGTACTTC. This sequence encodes CASSLGQATYEQYF.

This CDR3 is CASSFGGGEAFF. The CDR3 DNA reads TGTGCCAGCAGTTTCGGCGGCGGTGAAGCTTTCTTT. V is TRBV28 and J is TRBJ1-1; no clear D gene. The V gene's germline CDR1 is MDHEN and CDR2 SYDVKM. The CDR3 runs to 12 residues. The V and J ends lost 3 bases and 7 bases respectively, with 9 bases between them.

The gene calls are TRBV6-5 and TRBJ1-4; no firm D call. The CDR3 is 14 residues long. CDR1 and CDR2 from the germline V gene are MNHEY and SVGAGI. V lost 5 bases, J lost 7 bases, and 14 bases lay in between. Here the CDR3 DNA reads TGTGCCAGCAGTCCCGGCACTTTAGGTGAAAAACTGTTTTTT. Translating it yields CASSPGTLGEKLFF.

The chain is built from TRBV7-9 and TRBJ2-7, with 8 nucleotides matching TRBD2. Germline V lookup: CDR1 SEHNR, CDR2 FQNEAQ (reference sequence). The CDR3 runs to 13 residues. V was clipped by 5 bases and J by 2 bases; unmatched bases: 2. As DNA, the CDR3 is TGTGCCAGCAGCCGACTAGCGCCCTACGAGCAGTACTTC. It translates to CASSRLAPYEQYF. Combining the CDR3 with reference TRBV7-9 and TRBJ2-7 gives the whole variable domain DTGVSQNPRHKITKRGQNVTFRCDPISEHNRLYWYRQTLGQGPEFLTYFQNEAQLEKSRLLSDRFSAERPKGSFSTLEIQRTEQGDSAMYLCASSRLAPYEQYFGPGTRLTVT.

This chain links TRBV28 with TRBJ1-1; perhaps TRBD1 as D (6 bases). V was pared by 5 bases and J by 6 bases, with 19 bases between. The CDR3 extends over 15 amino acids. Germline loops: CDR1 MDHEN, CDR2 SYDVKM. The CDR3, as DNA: TGTGCCAGCAGTAAGTCGGGGGGCGCTTGGGCTGAAGCTTTCTTT. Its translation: CASSKSGGAWAEAFF.

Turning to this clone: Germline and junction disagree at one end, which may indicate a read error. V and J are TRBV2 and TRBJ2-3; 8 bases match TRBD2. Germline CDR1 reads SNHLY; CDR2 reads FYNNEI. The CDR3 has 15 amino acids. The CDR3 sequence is CASTELGLDADTQYF. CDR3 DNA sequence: TGTGCCAGCACTGAATTGGGACTAGACGCAGATACGCAGTATTTT.

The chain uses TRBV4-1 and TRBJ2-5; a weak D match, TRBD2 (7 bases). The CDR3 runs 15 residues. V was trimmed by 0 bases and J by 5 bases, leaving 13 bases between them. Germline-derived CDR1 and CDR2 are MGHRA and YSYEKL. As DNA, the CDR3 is TGCGCCAGCAGCCAAGAGAGGGGGGGCCCGGAGACCCAGTACTTC. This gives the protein CASSQERGGPETQYF.

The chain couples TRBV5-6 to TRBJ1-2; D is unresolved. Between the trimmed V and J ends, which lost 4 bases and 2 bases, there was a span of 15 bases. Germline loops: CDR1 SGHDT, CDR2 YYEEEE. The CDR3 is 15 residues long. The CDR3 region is CASSGGEAKNYGYTF. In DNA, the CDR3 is TGTGCCAGCAGCGGCGGGGAAGCCAAGAACTATGGCTACACCTTC.

DNA of the CDR3: TGTGCCAGCAGCTCACGAGAGGTTGAAGCTTTCTTT. Amino acids: CASSSREVEAFF. This chain connects TRBV5-4 to TRBJ1-1; D uncertain. V lost 3 bases and J lost 7, with 10 bases in between. Per the germline V gene, CDR1 is SGHNT and CDR2 is YYREEE (reference sequence). This CDR3 spans 12 amino acids.

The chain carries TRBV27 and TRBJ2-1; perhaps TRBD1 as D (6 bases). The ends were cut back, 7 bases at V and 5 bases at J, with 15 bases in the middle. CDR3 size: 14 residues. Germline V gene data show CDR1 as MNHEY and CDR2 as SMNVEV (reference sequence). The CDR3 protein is CASNPLGQNNEQFF. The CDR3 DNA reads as TGTGCCAGCAACCCCTTAGGACAGAACAATGAGCAGTTCTTC.

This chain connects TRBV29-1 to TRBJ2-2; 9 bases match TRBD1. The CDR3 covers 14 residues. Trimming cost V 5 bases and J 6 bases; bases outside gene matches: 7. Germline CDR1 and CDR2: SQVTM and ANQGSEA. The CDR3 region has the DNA TGCAGCGTTTTGACAGGGGGTGGGGCCGGGGAGCTGTTTTTT. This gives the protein CSVLTGGGAGELFF.

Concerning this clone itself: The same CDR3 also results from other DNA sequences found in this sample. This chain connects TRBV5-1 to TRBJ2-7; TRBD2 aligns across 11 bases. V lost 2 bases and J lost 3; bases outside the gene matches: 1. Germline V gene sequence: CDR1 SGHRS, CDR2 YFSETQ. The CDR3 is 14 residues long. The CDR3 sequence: CASSLTSGGYEQYF. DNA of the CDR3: TGCGCCAGCAGCTTAACTAGCGGGGGCTACGAGCAGTACTTC. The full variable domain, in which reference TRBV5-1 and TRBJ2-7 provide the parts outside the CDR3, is KAGVTQTPRYLIKTRGQQVTLSCSPISGHRSVSWYQQTPGQGLQFLFEYFSETQRNKGNFPGRFSGRQFSNSRSEMNVSTLELGDSALYLCASSLTSGGYEQYFGPGTRLTVT.